The 9 T cell receptor beta chains below were found in one sample sequenced in a study of blood T cells in healthy people across ages. The second PCR ran about 6 to 12 cycles with a sample-barcoded 5' primer and J-beta primers. TCRdb re-analysed the 5' RACE reads in MiXCR, keeping a single row per CDR3 protein. The table includes about 1.6 million distinct CDR3 sequences, roughly 32% detected once. Sample: blood. These receptors originate from a woman in her twenties or thirties in good health.

This clonotype has more than one count but fewer than ten. The chain combines TRBV11-2 with TRBJ2-3, with TRBD1 matching 9 bases. Germline CDR1 SGHAT, CDR2 FQNNGV. Trimming at V came to 3 bases and at J to 3 bases, leaving 7 bases not matched to a gene. The CDR3 length is 16 residues. In DNA, the CDR3 is TGTGCCAGCAGCTTGATGACAGGGGGATGGACAGATACGCAGTATTTT. Encoded protein: CASSLMTGGWTDTQYF.

The chain links TRBV20-1 to TRBJ2-7; D is uncertain. The CDR3 is 13 residues long. Germline-derived CDR1 and CDR2 are DFQATT and SNEGSKA (reference sequence). V shed 6 bases and J shed 2 bases, with 14 bases lying between them. The CDR3 here is CSALNTVTYEQYF. The CDR3 DNA follows: TGCAGTGCCCTAAACACCGTAACCTACGAGCAGTACTTC.

CDR3 loop: CASSPFLDRVGYTEAFF. The CDR3 nucleotides read TGTGCCAGCTCACCATTCCTCGACAGGGTGGGGTACACTGAAGCTTTCTTT. The J gene is TRBJ1-1, the V gene TRBV18; the match to TRBD1 covers 7 bases. The CDR3 has 17 residues. Germline trimming cut 2 bases from V and 3 bases from J; bases unmatched to any gene: 12. CDR1 is KGHSH and CDR2 is LQKENI in the germline V gene.

This clonotype showed up just a few times. The chain recombines TRBV7-9 with TRBJ2-3, with 14 bases fitting TRBD2. There are 20 residues in the CDR3. CDR1 is SEHNR, CDR2 FQNEAQ, per germline (reference sequence). J gave up 3 bases and V 4 bases, and 15 bases lay outside the gene matches. The CDR3 DNA reads as TGTGCCAGCAGCTCGCTGGGACTAGCGGGAGTTCGGCAAATAACAGATACGCAGTATTTT. Amino acid sequence: CASSSLGLAGVRQITDTQYF.

This sequence joins TRBV7-9 and TRBJ2-3; D not certain. The V and J ends lost 8 bases and 0 bases respectively, with 12 bases between them. The CDR3 runs 14 residues. Germline-derived CDR1 and CDR2 are SEHNR and FQNEAQ (reference sequence). DNA of the CDR3: TGTGCCAGCTTCCACCCCCATAGCACAGATACGCAGTATTTT. Encoded protein: CASFHPHSTDTQYF. The whole variable domain, filled in from reference TRBV7-9 and TRBJ2-3, reads DTGVSQNPRHKITKRGQNVTFRCDPISEHNRLYWYRQTLGQGPEFLTYFQNEAQLEKSRLLSDRFSAERPKGSFSTLEIQRTEQGDSAMYLCASFHPHSTDTQYFGPGTRLTVL.

Details on this clonotype: The CDR3 does not close with the conserved phenylalanine or tryptophan, likely indicating a read error. The CDR3 DNA reads TGTGCCAGCAGTCCCAGGGCCGATGGGGACATTCAGTACGTC. Amino acids: CASSPRADGDIQYV. V is TRBV28 and J is TRBJ2-4, with D perhaps matching TRBD1 (5 bases). The CDR3 loop spans 14 amino acids. V was shortened by 5 bases and J by 8 bases, with 16 bases between the two germline ends. Germline CDR1 and CDR2: MDHEN and SYDVKM.

The chain combines TRBV12-3 or TRBV12-4 with TRBJ2-5; 13 bases fit TRBD2. This CDR3 has 15 residues. V was clipped by 5 bases and J by 9 bases; unmatched bases: 9. CDR3 region: CASSVGTSGTPAQYF. Written as DNA, the CDR3 is TGTGCCAGCAGTGTCGGGACTAGCGGGACCCCGGCCCAGTACTTC.

The rearrangement joins TRBV7-2 to TRBJ2-5; 9 bases are a match to TRBD2. With the DNA end fitting TRBJ2-7 better, the J assignment may be wrong. The CDR3 contains 15 residues. CDR1 is SGHTA and CDR2 is FQGNSA in the germline V gene. CDR3 residues: CASSSIGWRGGEQYF. CDR3 DNA sequence: TGTGCCAGCAGCTCGATCGGTTGGCGGGGGGGCGAGCAGTACTTC.

The J gene is TRBJ2-5, the V gene TRBV6-2 or TRBV6-3; unclear D gene. The germline gives CDR1 MNHEY, CDR2 SVGEGT. The V and J ends lost 8 bases and 5 bases respectively, with 12 bases between them. The CDR3 contains 12 residues. The CDR3 sequence: CASSKSPETQYF. For the CDR3, the DNA is TGTGCCAGCTCCAAATCCCCTGAGACCCAGTACTTC.